This T cell receptor (beta chain) was recovered during a study of shared clonotypes between healthy human individuals. Study-wide context: A donor's plate count was three for CD4 naive and three for CD4 memory; CD8 naive had two and CD8 memory one.

For this clone: Its matching antigen is unknown.

Methods used by the authors: Filtering was not the same, since immunoSEQ gave junction-only sequences without quality scores. The method was immunoSEQ multiplex PCR; TCRdb's version includes in-frame clones alone and lacks a portion of them. That table is the source of V, J and clone size, and D and trimming were worked out from the DNA. There are around 580,000 clones in the sample; 95% to 98% occur only once, and 0.3% lies in the top ten. In the naive CD8 group, cells lacked CD45RO and were positively selected for CCR7, so terminally differentiated effector memory CD45RA+ cells were left out. General study points: Among non-shared clonotypes, generation probabilities were lower than among those shared by all four donors. Generally, naive subsets (rather than memory subsets) showed larger estimated richness.

The V gene lost 4 bases and the J gene lost 1 base, with 8 bases spanning the gap. Germline V gene sequence: CDR1 SGHDT, CDR2 YYEEEE. This CDR3 is 14 amino acids long. Sequencing input: naive CD8+ T cells sorted from blood. This clonotype was obtained from a young man in good health. J is TRBJ2-2 and V is TRBV5-6; D not resolved. This CDR3 reads CASSADLNTGELFF. The CDR3 nucleotides read TGTGCCAGCAGCGCAGACCTGAACACCGGGGAGCTGTTTTTT.